The 7 T cell receptor beta chains below all came from one sample that was sequenced in a study of post-analysis software for immune sequencing data. The study, taken as a whole, reports: In patients, five or six TRBV segments were more frequent than in controls, with TRBV5-6, TRBV5-1 and TRBV20-1 among them.

Researchers reported that TCR beta cDNA libraries carried unique molecular identifiers. In TCRdb, the PCR reads were re-called with MiXCR into one record per CDR3 protein. The data contain 500,000 to 600,000 distinct CDR3 sequences, 44% of them singletons. No antigens are known for them. Sequencing used blood. Receptor source: a girl aged 5-17 years with multiple sclerosis.

This clonotype occurred a few times. The chain has TRBV24-1 and TRBJ2-1, with 9 positions matching TRBD2. CDR3 length: 21 residues. Trimming removed 4 bases from V and 1 base from J; junction bases left unmatched: 19. From germline, CDR1 is KGHDR and CDR2 SFDVKD. This CDR3 is CATSEAGLAGGPSGSYNEQFF. The DNA for the CDR3 is TGTGCCACCAGTGAAGCGGGACTGGCGGGAGGGCCGAGTGGATCCTACAATGAGCAGTTCTTC.

The chain employs TRBV6-6 and TRBJ2-5; 7 bases fit TRBD1. The CDR3 length is 14 residues. Trimming took 8 bases from V and 11 from J; bases not matched to a gene: 17. Germline CDR1 reads MNHNY; CDR2 reads SVGAGI (reference sequence). CDR3 DNA: TGTGCCAGCTCCCAAGGGCAGGGGGATAAGGAGCAGTACTTC. Translated: CASSQGQGDKEQYF.

This clonotype was seen more than once but under ten times. The CDR3 protein is CASRSKPPYGTDTQYF. CDR3 sequence (DNA): TGTGCCAGCAGGAGTAAGCCCCCTTACGGCACAGATACGCAGTATTTT. The genes are TRBV7-8 and TRBJ2-3; no clear D gene. V shed 6 bases and J shed 1 base, with 17 bases lying between them. This CDR3 contains 16 residues. CDR1 is SGHVS and CDR2 is FQNEAQ in the germline V gene.

This clonotype was observed a single time. Because the CDR3 is missing its conserved closing phenylalanine or tryptophan, this is likely a read error. The chain is built from TRBV6-5 and TRBJ2-3, with 7 positions matching TRBD1. V dropped 5 bases and J dropped 0; count of bases not matched to a gene: 8. Germline loops: CDR1 MNHEY, CDR2 SVGAGI. The CDR3 runs to 16 residues. The CDR3 DNA follows: TGTGCCAGCAGTCACCGACAGGGTTGGAGCACAGATACGCAGTATTAT. It encodes CASSHRQGWSTDTQYY.

This clonotype has only a few counts. The CDR3 reads CSVVSWDSGHSGANVLTF. The CDR3 DNA reads TGCAGCGTTGTAAGCTGGGACAGCGGGCACTCTGGGGCCAACGTCCTGACTTTC. The V call is TRBV29-1, the J call TRBJ2-6; maybe TRBD1 (7 bases). Trimming shortened V by 4 bases and J by 0 bases, and 19 bases separated the two germline ends. In germline, CDR1 is SQVTM, CDR2 ANQGSEA. This CDR3 spans 18 amino acids.

The gene calls are TRBV7-8 and TRBJ1-1; no reliable D call. Trimming shortened V by 5 bases and J by 10 bases, and 14 bases separated the two germline ends. Germline V lookup: CDR1 SGHVS, CDR2 FQNEAQ. The CDR3 runs 12 residues. In nucleotides, the CDR3 is TGTGCCAGCAGCCAAACAGCCCGGGTAGCTTTCTTT. Its translation is CASSQTARVAFF.

This rearrangement joins TRBV10-1 to TRBJ2-7; TRBD2 aligns across 11 bases. Per the germline V gene, CDR1 is WNHNN and CDR2 is SYGVQD (reference sequence). CDR3 size: 15 residues. Trimming cost V 3 bases and J 3 bases; bases outside gene matches: 4. The CDR3 is CASSELAGVGYEQYF. DNA of the CDR3: TGCGCCAGCAGTGAACTAGCGGGAGTCGGCTACGAGCAGTACTTC.